The source of this T cell receptor beta chain is a study of shared T cell receptors in the human thymus (dated by TCRdb to the early 2020s). Context from the whole study: The study examined how self-reactive, shared T-cell receptor alpha chains are generated in the human thymus.

From cysteine to phenylalanine, the CDR3 is 13 amino acids long. CDR3 DNA only is kept here, 39 bases in frame from base 1. In the germline V gene, CDR1 corresponds to MRHNA and CDR2 to SNTAGT. The library was obtained by the immunoSEQ multiplex PCR assay. The table was pulled from immuneACCESS by TCRdb, which kept in-frame rearrangements only. Such tables lose some clones; where checked, under half of the loss comes from unresolved V genes, and the rest has no known cause. The sample contains about 660,000 clones, around nine tenths of them found a single time. The ten most abundant clones make up around 0.0099% of the sample. In regard to this clone: What antigen it recognizes has not been identified. One end of the junction does not line up with germline, which may come from a read error.

These records were also assigned to another study, of human thymus T cells. The second study's authors report: In Finland, the donors were immunologically healthy infants who were having open corrective cardiac surgery for congenital heart defects. Thymus tissue was obtained as surgical resects removed during corrective cardiac surgery. Usage of V and J gene segments appeared to be biased in both the thymic and the peripheral blood repertoires. The related research found that thymic TCR repertoires overlapped highly between unrelated individuals. The study characterized TCR alpha and beta repertoires from under 10 infant thymus samples and a few related peripheral blood samples. Donor ages ranged from roughly 7 to 250 days, and the cohort comprised about six male and a couple of female infants. After being mechanically released from the tissue, thymocytes were kept at -70 degrees C in pellets of about 9.5-30 million cells. A QIAsymphony instrument was used to extract genomic DNA from frozen cell pellets. TCRB and TCRAD loci were amplified from a standardized quantity of quality-controlled genomic DNA using the immunoSEQ multiplex PCR assay. The amplicons covered the V(D)J region and were long enough to include the CDR3 and to identify the V and J genes. Through the commercial immunoSEQ service, the amplicons were sequenced on an Illumina platform. Primer bias and sequencing errors were corrected as previously described, and TCRAD and TCRB were defined on the basis of the IMGT database. immunoSEQ Analyzer 3.0 and VDJTools were used for repertoire analysis, which covered basic statistics, V/J segment usage, diversity estimates, rarefaction and pairwise overlap. To estimate diversity, the Chao1, ChaoE, Efron-Thisted, Shannon and inverse Simpson indices were applied, and diversity was also estimated on datasets down-sampled to the smallest sample. Repertoire overlap was assessed by strict matching of CDR3 nucleotide sequence, V gene and J gene, and clustering was done by Jaccard-based multidimensional scaling. On average, thymus samples yielded 810,000 or so unique TCRB clonotypes, whereas blood samples yielded about 84,000.

Sequenced: thymocytes. The clonotype was recovered from a boy younger than two with a congenital heart defect. Donor details come from another sample of the same person, matched by shared clones. The chain uses TRBV6-4 and TRBJ1-2, with no confidently assigned D gene. The CDR3 in this case is CASSDQRTYRYTF. The bases are TGTGCCAGCAGTGACCAGCGTACCTATCGCTACACCTTC.